Presented here are 10 T cell receptor beta chains from one specimen sequenced in a study of identifying expanded T cells in peripheral blood. Sequencing was performed with immunoSEQ multiplex PCR; in TCRdb, only in-frame clones are kept and a portion is missing. The sample contains 95,000 to 100,000 clones, 70% to 90% of which appear only once. What was sequenced was blood. Receptors originate from a person between 18 and 75 years old in good health.

The rearrangement uses TRBV6-1 and TRBJ1-1; D gene uncertain. Between the trimmed V and J ends, which lost 0 bases and 3 bases, there was a span of 5 bases. Germline V lookup: CDR1 MNHNS, CDR2 SASEGT. This CDR3 spans 13 amino acids. The CDR3 region has the DNA TGTGCCAGCAGTGAAGCGTTGCACACTGAAGCTTTCTTT. This translates into CASSEALHTEAFF.

The chain uses TRBV5-1 and TRBJ2-5; 10 positions match TRBD2. This CDR3 contains 15 residues. CDR1 is SGHRS and CDR2 is YFSETQ in the germline V gene. V lost 4 bases, J lost 3 bases, and 6 bases stayed unmatched. The CDR3: CASSTASGGEETQYF. The CDR3 coding sequence is TGCGCCAGCAGCACGGCTAGCGGGGGTGAAGAGACCCAGTACTTC.

The chain recombines TRBV5-1 with TRBJ2-5; 7 nucleotides agree with TRBD2. Germline V gene sequence: CDR1 SGHRS, CDR2 YFSETQ. This CDR3 contains 16 residues. Unmatched junction bases numbered 8, after V lost 0 bases and J lost 3 bases. In DNA, the CDR3 is TGCGCCAGCAGCTTGGTAGCGGGTTTACCAAAAGAGACCCAGTACTTC. Its translation: CASSLVAGLPKETQYF.

The V and J genes are TRBV27 and TRBJ1-1, with D possibly matching TRBD1 (5 bases). Germline V gene data show CDR1 as MNHEY and CDR2 as SMNVEV (reference sequence). The CDR3 is made up of 13 amino acids. V gave up 3 bases and J gave up 5 bases, with 10 bases separating them. The CDR3 DNA reads TGTGCCAGCAGTTTTGGCCGGGGGACTGAAGCTTTCTTT. The encoded protein is CASSFGRGTEAFF.

The chain is built from TRBV15 and TRBJ2-7, with D maybe TRBD2 (6 bases). The germline V gene encodes CDR1 LNHNV and CDR2 YYDKDF (reference sequence). V was shortened by 4 bases and J by 4 bases, with 17 bases between the two germline ends. The CDR3 extends over 15 amino acids. CDR3 amino acids: CATSIAAVAGYEQYF. DNA for the CDR3: TGTGCCACCAGCATCGCTGCGGTCGCGGGATACGAGCAGTACTTC.

The genes are TRBV14 and TRBJ2-3; D gene unclear. The CDR3 contains 13 residues. V dropped 4 bases and J dropped 1 base, with 6 bases sitting between them. CDR1 SGHDN and CDR2 FVKESK come from the germline V gene. The CDR3 region is CASSPWGTDTQYF. The CDR3 region has the DNA TGTGCCAGCAGCCCTTGGGGCACAGATACGCAGTATTTT.

This clone was counted once. This sequence joins TRBV11-2 and TRBJ1-4, with D possibly TRBD1 on 6 matching bases. The CDR3 is made up of 15 amino acids. The ends were cut back, 1 base at V and 10 bases at J, with 16 bases in the middle. Germline loops: CDR1 SGHAT, CDR2 FQNNGV. For the CDR3, the DNA is TGTGCCAGCAGCTTAGTAGGGGGGCAATGGGGAAAACTGTTTTTT. Translating gives CASSLVGGQWGKLFF.

The gene calls are TRBV2 and TRBJ1-2; D is perhaps TRBD1 (6 bases). V dropped 10 bases and J dropped 3 bases, with 18 bases sitting between them. Germline CDR1 is SNHLY and CDR2 is FYNNEI. This CDR3 is 14 amino acids long. Written as DNA, the CDR3 is TGTGCCATTTCGACCGGGACACTTGACTATGGCTACACCTTC. Translated, it gives CAISTGTLDYGYTF.

The rearrangement uses TRBV6-1 and TRBJ2-7; 11 bases fit TRBD2. The CDR3 has 15 residues. Trimming removed 2 bases from V and 4 bases from J; junction bases left unmatched: 4. CDR1 is MNHNS and CDR2 is SASEGT in the germline V gene. CDR3 in amino acids: CASSESGLAEYEQYF. The DNA of the CDR3 is TGTGCCAGCAGTGAATCGGGACTAGCGGAGTACGAGCAGTACTTC.

The rearrangement joins TRBV27 to TRBJ2-7; a weak D match, TRBD1 (6 bases). With 4 bases removed from V and 1 base from J, the gap between germline ends came to 8 bases. The CDR3 has 13 residues. Germline assignment: CDR1 MNHEY and CDR2 SMNVEV (reference sequence). The CDR3 sequence is CASSYRESYEQYF. The CDR3 coding sequence is TGTGCCAGCAGTTACAGGGAATCCTACGAGCAGTACTTC.